The 8 T cell receptor beta chains given below trace back to one sample, sequenced in a study of cytomegalovirus exposure and HLA in healthy donors. The PCR ran on 60 Vbeta and 13 Jbeta primers. Some clones are missing from TCRdb's copy, which holds only in-frame ones; the method was immunoSEQ multiplex PCR. The data contain around 100,000 clones, roughly 74% of them seen just once; the ten biggest clones take up around 0.9%. Sequenced material: PBMCs. The receptors were gathered from a woman younger than 45 in good health and CMV-seronegative.

This clone has a single count. The V gene is TRBV6-5, the J gene TRBJ1-4; 7 bases map to TRBD1. The CDR3 runs 14 residues. Trimming at V came to 3 bases and at J to 7 bases, leaving 5 bases not matched to a gene. Per germline, CDR1 MNHEY and CDR2 SVGAGI. DNA of the CDR3: TGTGCCAGCAGTTATGAGGGGGCGCGTGAAAAACTGTTTTTT. It translates to CASSYEGAREKLFF.

This clone showed up just a few times. The rearrangement uses TRBV27 and TRBJ2-7, with D maybe TRBD2 (6 bases). The germline V gene encodes CDR1 MNHEY and CDR2 SMNVEV (reference sequence). The CDR3 consists of 15 residues. Deletions cut 0 bases from V and 0 bases from J, with 9 bases between. For the CDR3, the DNA is TGTGCCAGCAGTTTATCGGGGGGATCCTCCTACGAGCAGTACTTC. Its translation is CASSLSGGSSYEQYF.

The chain has TRBV6-6 and TRBJ2-7, with 10 bases that match TRBD1. The CDR3 has 14 amino acids. CDR1 is MNHNY and CDR2 is SVGAGI in the germline V gene (reference sequence). Trimming removed 0 bases from V and 12 bases from J; junction bases left unmatched: 8. Here the CDR3 DNA reads TGTGCCAGCAGTTACTCTCCGGGACAGGGGATAATGTACTTC. Its protein is CASSYSPGQGIMYF.

The chain employs TRBV11-2 and TRBJ1-1; 7 bases map to TRBD1. CDR3 length: 14 residues. The germline CDR1 and CDR2 sequences are SGHAT and FQNNGV. Unmatched junction bases numbered 4, after V lost 3 bases and J lost 3 bases. The CDR3 reads CASSLGQGDTEAFF. CDR3 nucleotides: TGTGCCAGCAGCTTGGGTCAGGGGGACACTGAAGCTTTCTTT.

V is TRBV7-6 and J is TRBJ2-1; no reliable D call. Trimming stripped 2 bases from V and 2 bases from J, with 10 bases between. The V gene's germline CDR1 is SGHVS and CDR2 FNYEAQ. The CDR3 spans 15 residues. The CDR3 sequence is CASSLSWSPYNEQFF. The DNA for the CDR3 is TGTGCCAGCAGCTTATCGTGGAGCCCCTACAATGAGCAGTTCTTC. Based on the CDR3 plus reference TRBV7-6 and TRBJ2-1, the full variable domain is GAGVSQSPRYKVTKRGQDVALRCDPISGHVSLYWYRQALGQGPEFLTYFNYEAQQDKSGLPNDRFSAERPEGSISTLTIQRTEQRDSAMYRCASSLSWSPYNEQFFGPGTRLTVL.

This clone came up a few times. The rearrangement joins TRBV6-5 to TRBJ2-1, with D perhaps TRBD2 (7 bases). The CDR3 consists of 13 residues. Trimming shortened V by 7 bases and J by 6 bases, and 13 bases separated the two germline ends. CDR1 is MNHEY, CDR2 SVGAGI, per germline. CDR3 in DNA: TGTGCCAGCAACCGGGGGGCAAGCAATGAGCAGTTCTTC. The encoded protein is CASNRGASNEQFF.

This chain joins TRBV5-6 and TRBJ1-1; TRBD1 matches at 12 bases. The ends lost 5 bases at V and 8 bases at J; junction bases unmatched: 4. The V gene's germline CDR1 is SGHDT and CDR2 YYEEEE. This CDR3 region has 13 residues. CDR3: CASRPGQGAEAFF. In DNA form, the CDR3 reads TGTGCCAGCAGACCGGGACAGGGGGCAGAAGCTTTCTTT.

In its sample, this clone was seen a few times. V and J are TRBV27 and TRBJ1-5; TRBD1 aligns across 8 bases. The CDR3 contains 16 residues. CDR1 is MNHEY, CDR2 SMNVEV, per germline (reference sequence). With 1 base clipped from V and 7 bases from J, the junction kept 9 bases outside the gene matches. CDR3 region: CASSLFSGGGLQPQHF. CDR3 DNA sequence: TGTGCCAGCAGTTTATTTTCAGGGGGCGGTTTGCAGCCCCAGCATTTT.